The table lists the clone carrying this T cell receptor (beta chain) with a few counts. Its specificity is unknown. Other DNA sequences in this sample translate to the same CDR3. The data derive from a study of beta chain features in type 1 diabetes. CDR3 length: 14 residues. Germline CDR1 SGHRS, CDR2 YFSETQ. J lost 3 bases, V lost 2 bases, and 3 bases had no gene match. Study outcomes and limitations: Significant though moderate, a shortening of TCRB CDR3s appeared in all four CD4+ subsets of Type 1 diabetes patients.

Reverse transcribing all isolated RNA meant expressed TCRB transcripts were sequenced. Clones were read by immunoSEQ multiplex PCR, and TCRdb kept only the in-frame ones, dropping some. There are about 700,000 clones in the sample; under 15% occur only once, and 0.022% lies in the top ten. Input material: naive CD4+ T cells from blood. The clonotype was recovered from a man aged 18-30 years with type 1 diabetes. The chain uses TRBV5-1 and TRBJ2-7, with 9 bases identical to TRBD1. CDR3: CASSFGQGSYEQYF. The CDR3 region has the DNA TGCGCCAGCAGCTTCGGACAGGGGAGCTACGAGCAGTACTTC.